This T cell receptor (beta chain) was found in a study of OX40 agonist ivuxolimab in advanced cancers. Study-level information: Patients received the agonistic anti-OX40 (CD134) antibody ivuxolimab.

Data came from immunoSEQ multiplex PCR; TCRdb stores just in-frame clones and leaves some out. The sample carries over 75,000 clones, 80% to 95% recorded once. V lost 3 bases and J lost 4, with 13 bases in between. This CDR3 contains 14 residues. From germline, CDR1 is SNHLY and CDR2 FYNNEI. This chain connects TRBV2 to TRBJ2-7, with a weak D call TRBD1 (5 bases). The specimen was CD4+ or CD8+ T cells sorted from blood, collected in a trial of the OX40 agonist ivuxolimab. This receptor was identified in an adult with an advanced solid tumor such as melanoma, head and neck, liver or kidney cancer. The CDR3 is CASSDQGFGYEQYF. In DNA form, the CDR3 reads TGTGCCAGCAGTGACCAGGGATTCGGTTACGAGCAGTACTTC.